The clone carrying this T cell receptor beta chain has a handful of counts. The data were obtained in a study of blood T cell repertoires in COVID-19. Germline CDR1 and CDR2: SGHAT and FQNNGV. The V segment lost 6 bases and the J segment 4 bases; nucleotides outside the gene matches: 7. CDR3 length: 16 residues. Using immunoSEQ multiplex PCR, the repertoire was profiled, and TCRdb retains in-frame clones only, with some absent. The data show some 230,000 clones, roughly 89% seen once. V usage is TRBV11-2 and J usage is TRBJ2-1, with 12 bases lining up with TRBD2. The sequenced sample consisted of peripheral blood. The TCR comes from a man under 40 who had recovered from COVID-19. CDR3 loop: CASSPRTSGVYNEQFF. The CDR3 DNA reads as TGTGCCAGCAGTCCTCGGACTAGCGGGGTATACAATGAGCAGTTCTTC.